This T cell receptor (beta chain) was documented in a study of cytomegalovirus exposure and HLA in healthy donors. Study at large: A prior study identified approximately 120 million unique TCR beta sequences from about 200 million T cells.

Researchers ran the PCR with 60 Vbeta and 13 Jbeta primers. TCRdb's copy holds only in-frame clones and misses some; the assay was immunoSEQ multiplex PCR. The data contain more than 95,000 clones, around 85% of them singletons. Unrecorded immune exposure was likely among donors, who were nominally healthy when sampled. The CDR3 covers 15 residues. From germline, CDR1 is LNHDA and CDR2 SQIVND (reference sequence). V was clipped by 3 bases and J by 1 base, with 7 bases between them. The receptor was isolated from a man aged 18 to 30 in good health and CMV-seropositive. This chain connects TRBV19 to TRBJ2-6; weak D call: TRBD2 (5 bases). The sequencing input was PBMCs. The CDR3 DNA sequence: TGTGCCAGTAGTATCGGGGAATCTGGGGCCAACGTCCTGACTTTC. The encoded protein is CASSIGESGANVLTF.